The entry below gives a single T cell receptor beta chain sequence along with its context. Its antigen is undetermined. The repertoire was sequenced with immunoSEQ multiplex PCR; TCRdb's copy has only in-frame clones and lacks some. The table has about 73,000 clones, approximately 86% seen once. The J segment lost 2 bases and the V segment lost 6 bases, leaving 4 bases of the junction unmatched. The germline gives CDR1 SGHNT, CDR2 YENEEA. This CDR3 has 15 amino acids. The data originate from a study of OX40 agonist ivuxolimab in advanced cancers. Study observations and caveats: No determination was made of the antigen specificity of the expanded peripheral T cells.

The origin of this receptor is an adult with an advanced solid tumor such as melanoma, head and neck, liver or kidney cancer. This sample comprised CD4+ or CD8+ T cells sorted from blood, obtained in a trial of the OX40 agonist ivuxolimab. The chain carries TRBV11-3 and TRBJ2-6; 7 positions agree with TRBD2. Here the CDR3 reads CASRLGGTGANVLTF. CDR3 in DNA: TGTGCCAGCAGATTGGGGGGGACTGGGGCCAACGTCCTGACTTTC.